This T cell receptor beta chain was documented in a study of blood T cell repertoires in COVID-19. The repertoire was sequenced with immunoSEQ multiplex PCR; TCRdb's copy has only in-frame clones and lacks some. The data hold roughly 37,000 clones, with around 85% observed a single time. CDR3 length: 15 amino acids. V lost 1 base and J lost 0, with 8 bases in between. Germline CDR1 and CDR2: SGHNT and YENEEA. The sequencing sample was made of peripheral blood. The sequence came from a human donor in a cohort sampled during active COVID-19. This chain joins TRBV11-3 and TRBJ2-3, with TRBD1 as a possible D gene (5 bases). The CDR3 coding sequence is TGTGCCAGCAGCTTAGCTGGGGCGAGCACAGATACGCAGTATTTT. Translating it yields CASSLAGASTDTQYF.